The rows below give T cell receptor beta chains drawn from one sample of a study of blood T cell repertoires in COVID-19. The table came from immunoSEQ multiplex PCR; TCRdb's copy has only in-frame clones and leaves some out. The data show hundreds of thousands of clones, 80% to 90% seen once. The sample comprised peripheral blood. The receptors here all came from a woman in her 70s with COVID-19, enrolled during active disease. Each CDR3 is given with its conserved first and last residue. A D gene is named only where the DNA matches it firmly. The listing skips clone size in some rows; elsewhere it reads once, few, many or a size class.

v_call	cdr3_length	d_call	clone_size	j_call	cdr3_nt	cdr3_aa
TRBV6-5	15	NA	NA	TRBJ1-6	TGTGCCAGCAGTTACTCGGGCAGGGGTGATTCACCCCTCCACTTT	CASSYSGRGDSPLHF
TRBV5-6	18	TRBD2	NA	TRBJ2-5	TGTGCCAGCAGCTCCGGACTAGCGGGAGCGCAGGCTCGGGAGACCCAGTACTTC	CASSSGLAGAQARETQYF
TRBV7-2	19	TRBD2	NA	TRBJ2-3	TGTGCCAGCAGCTTGTCGTCTGTGCTAGCGGGAGGTAGCACAGATACGCAGTATTTT	CASSLSSVLAGGSTDTQYF
TRBV19	14	TRBD1	NA	TRBJ1-1	TGTGCCAGTAGTATGAGGGGACAGGGGCGCGTAGCTTTCTTT	CASSMRGQGRVAFF
TRBV18	16	TRBD1	NA	TRBJ2-5	TGTGCCAGCTCACCGACTTGGGACAGTACACAAGAGACCCAGTACTTC	CASSPTWDSTQETQYF
TRBV2	15	NA	once	TRBJ2-1	TGTGCCAGCAGTGAGTTGCGAACCTCCTACAATGAGCAGTTCTTC	CASSELRTSYNEQFF
TRBV7-2	15	NA	NA	TRBJ2-7	TGTGCCAGCAGCAATAATTGGGGAACAGGGATCGAGCAGTACTTC	CASSNNWGTGIEQYF
TRBV5-6	16	TRBD2	NA	TRBJ2-2	TGTGCCAGCAGCGCTGCTAGCGGGAGAAACACCGGGGAGCTGTTTTTT	CASSAASGRNTGELFF
TRBV28	11	NA	NA	TRBJ1-1	TGTGCCAGCAATGACAGGACTGAAGCTTTCTTT	CASNDRTEAFF
TRBV7-2	17	TRBD2	NA	TRBJ2-7	TGTGCCAGCAGCTTAGGTCCTAGCGGGACTAGCTCCTACGAGCAGTACTTC	CASSLGPSGTSSYEQYF
TRBV11-3	17	TRBD2	NA	TRBJ2-3	TGTGCCAGCAGCTTAGAAGGACTAGCGGGGGGCACAGATACGCAGTATTTT	CASSLEGLAGGTDTQYF
TRBV2	13	TRBD2	NA	TRBJ2-5	TGTGCCAGCAGTATAGCGGGACAAGAGACCCAGTACTTC	CASSIAGQETQYF
TRBV5-5	16	NA	NA	TRBJ2-1	TGTGCCAGCAGCCCGGAGCATCCTGACTCCTACAATGAGCAGTTCTTC	CASSPEHPDSYNEQFF
TRBV9	18	TRBD2	NA	TRBJ2-3	TGTGCCAGCAGCCCCCGGACTAGCGGGAGGGCCGGGGCAGATACGCAGTATTTT	CASSPRTSGRAGADTQYF
TRBV6-5	14	NA	NA	TRBJ1-6	TGTGCCAGCAGTTATTCCGACAGAGACTCACCCCTCCACTTT	CASSYSDRDSPLHF
TRBV10-3	13	NA	NA	TRBJ1-1	TGTGCCATCAGTAGCAGGGGAGACACTGAAGCTTTCTTT	CAISSRGDTEAFF
TRBV28	17	TRBD1	NA	TRBJ1-5	TGTGCCAGCAGCTCCGGGACAGGGGGCCTGGGCAATCAGCCCCAGCATTTT	CASSSGTGGLGNQPQHF
TRBV14	16	TRBD2	NA	TRBJ2-5	TGTGCCAGCAGCAAGACTAGCGGCCAGAGGTGGGAGACCCAGTACTTC	CASSKTSGQRWETQYF
TRBV20-1	13	NA	few	TRBJ1-6	TGCAGTGCTAGTGCGAGGCTTAATTCACCCCTCCACTTT	CSASARLNSPLHF
TRBV7-3	15	TRBD2	NA	TRBJ2-3	TGTGCCAGCAGCCCATCCCGGGAGGGGTGGGATACGCAGTATTTT	CASSPSREGWDTQYF